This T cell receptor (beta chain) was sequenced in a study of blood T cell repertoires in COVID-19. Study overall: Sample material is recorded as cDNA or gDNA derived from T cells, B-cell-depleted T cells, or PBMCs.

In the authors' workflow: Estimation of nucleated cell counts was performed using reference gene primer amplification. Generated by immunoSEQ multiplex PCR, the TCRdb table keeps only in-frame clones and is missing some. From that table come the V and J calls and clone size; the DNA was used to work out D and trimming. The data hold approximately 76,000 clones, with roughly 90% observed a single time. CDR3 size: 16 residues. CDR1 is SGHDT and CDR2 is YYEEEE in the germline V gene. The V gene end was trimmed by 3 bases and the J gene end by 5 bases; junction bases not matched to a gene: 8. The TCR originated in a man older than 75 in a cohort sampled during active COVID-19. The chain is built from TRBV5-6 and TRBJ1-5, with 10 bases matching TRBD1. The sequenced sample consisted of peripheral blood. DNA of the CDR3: TGTGCCAGCAGCTCGAAGGGACAGGGGATCTATCAGCCCCAGCATTTT. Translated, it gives CASSSKGQGIYQPQHF. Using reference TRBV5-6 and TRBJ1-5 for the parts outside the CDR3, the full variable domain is DAGVTQSPTHLIKTRGQQVTLRCSPKSGHDTVSWYQQALGQGPQFIFQYYEEEERQRGNFPDRFSGHQFPNYSSELNVNALLLGDSALYLCASSSKGQGIYQPQHFGDGTRLSIL.